The 4 T cell receptor beta chains presented below share a single source sample, sequenced in a study of human T cells and chemical hapten exposure. The time point was: patch test 1, 2 weeks after DPC sensitization. Regarding treatment: therapeutic diphenylcyclopropenone sensitization with weekly scalp DPC. TCRdb independently ran MiXCR on the RACE reads; one entry per CDR3 protein. The repertoire holds 85,000 to 100,000 distinct CDR3 sequences, with about an eighth as singletons. Sequences were derived from whole blood, sampled in connection with sensitization to the hapten diphenylcyclopropenone (DPC). The receptors derive from a woman aged 40 to 50 with alopecia areata. Some clones in this sample may be carry-over from other donors' samples.

This clonotype was observed many times. This sequence joins TRBV5-4 and TRBJ2-4, with 7 bases fitting TRBD1. The CDR3 is 17 residues long. Germline loops: CDR1 SGHNT, CDR2 YYREEE (reference sequence). J gave up 0 bases and V 5 bases, and 11 bases lay outside the gene matches. The CDR3 DNA sequence: TGTGCCAGCAGTGGACAGGCCGGAGATGTAGCCAAAAACATTCAGTACTTC. This encodes CASSGQAGDVAKNIQYF.

The genes are TRBV7-9 and TRBJ2-1; TRBD2 matches 9 bases. The ends lost 10 bases at V and 5 bases at J; junction bases unmatched: 12. Germline V CDR1 and CDR2: SEHNR, FQNEAQ (reference sequence). The CDR3 runs to 15 residues. The CDR3 DNA is TGTGCCACCCGACTAGCGGCCTACATAGACAATGAGCAGTTCTTC. Translating it yields CATRLAAYIDNEQFF.

This clonotype was seen ten or more times. CDR3: CATSDPRPLDNEQFF. In nucleotides, the CDR3 is TGTGCCACCAGTGATCCTAGACCCCTAGACAATGAGCAGTTCTTC. This sequence joins TRBV24-1 and TRBJ2-1; D not certain. Trimming left V 3 bases short and J 5 bases short, with 13 bases between. This CDR3 spans 15 amino acids. The germline CDR1 and CDR2 sequences are KGHDR and SFDVKD.

In this sample, this clonotype turned up many times. The chain is built from TRBV6-2 or TRBV6-3 and TRBJ2-7; 10 bases are a match to TRBD2. The CDR3 is 13 amino acids. The trim removed 6 bases at V and 5 bases at J, leaving 4 bases unmatched. In germline, CDR1 is MNHEY, CDR2 SVGEGT. This chain's CDR3 is CASRPTSGNEQYF. The DNA for the CDR3 is TGTGCCAGCAGACCCACTAGCGGGAACGAGCAGTACTTC.